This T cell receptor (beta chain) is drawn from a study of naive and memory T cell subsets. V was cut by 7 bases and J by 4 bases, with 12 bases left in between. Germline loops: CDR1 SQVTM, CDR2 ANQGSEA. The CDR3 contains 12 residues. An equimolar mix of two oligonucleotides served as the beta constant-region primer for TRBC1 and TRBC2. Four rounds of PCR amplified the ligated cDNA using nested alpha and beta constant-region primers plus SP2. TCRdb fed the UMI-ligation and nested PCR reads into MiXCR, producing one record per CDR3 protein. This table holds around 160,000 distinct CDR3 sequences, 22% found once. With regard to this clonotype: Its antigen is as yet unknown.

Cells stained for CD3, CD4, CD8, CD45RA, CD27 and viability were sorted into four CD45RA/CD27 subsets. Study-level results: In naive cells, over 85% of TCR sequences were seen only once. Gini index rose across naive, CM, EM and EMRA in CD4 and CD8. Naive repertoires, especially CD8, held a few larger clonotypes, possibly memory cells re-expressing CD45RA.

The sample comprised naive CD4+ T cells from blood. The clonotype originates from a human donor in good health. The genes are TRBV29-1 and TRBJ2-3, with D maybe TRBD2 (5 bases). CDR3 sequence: CSEARGPDTQYF. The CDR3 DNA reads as TGCAGCGAAGCTCGCGGGCCAGATACGCAGTATTTT.